This paragraph covers one T cell receptor beta chain sequence. The antigen is undetermined. Template switching, a step in the protocol, added a universal primer site, and cDNA carried unique molecular identifiers. TCRdb independently ran MiXCR on the 5' RACE reads; one entry per CDR3 protein. The sample contains roughly 1,500,000 distinct CDR3 sequences, more than 30% of which appear only once. These data originate in a study of identical twins. Findings and caveats of the study: Abundant beta clonotypes from cord blood bore fewer insertions; memory repertoires lacked this pattern. Twins showed weaker excess sharing in their beta out-of-frame sequences.

The donor group consisted entirely of healthy Caucasians. Germline CDR1 is SGHTA and CDR2 is FQGNSA. CDR3 length: 15 residues. This chain links TRBV7-2 with TRBJ2-7; TRBD2 agrees at 9 bases. The tail of the sequence fits TRBJ2-5 better, so the J call may be wrong. Sequencing was done on a sample of cord blood. The clonotype originates from a newborn girl in good health. CDR3 sequence reads: CASSLGSGRKETQYF. The CDR3 coding sequence is TGTGCCAGCAGCTTAGGTAGCGGGAGAAAAGAGACCCAGTACTTC.